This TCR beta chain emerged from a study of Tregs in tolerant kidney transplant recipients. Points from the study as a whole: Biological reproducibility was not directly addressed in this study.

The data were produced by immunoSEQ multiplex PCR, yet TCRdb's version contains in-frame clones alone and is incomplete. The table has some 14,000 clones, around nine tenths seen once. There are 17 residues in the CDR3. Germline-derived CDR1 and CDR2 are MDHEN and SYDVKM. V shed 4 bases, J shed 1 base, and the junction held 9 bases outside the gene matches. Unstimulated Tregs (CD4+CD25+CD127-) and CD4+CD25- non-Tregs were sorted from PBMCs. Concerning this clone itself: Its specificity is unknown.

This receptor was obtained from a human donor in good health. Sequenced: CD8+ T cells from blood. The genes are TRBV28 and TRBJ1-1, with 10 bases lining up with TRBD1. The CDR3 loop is CASSYPDRGLRNTEAFF. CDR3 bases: TGTGCCAGCAGTTACCCCGACAGGGGGCTTCGGAACACTGAAGCTTTCTTT.